Below, one T cell receptor (beta chain) is given with its context. Authors' processing steps: Nucleated cell number was recorded as an estimate derived from reference gene primer amplification. Only in-frame clones appear in the TCRdb table, and some are missing; sequencing was by immunoSEQ multiplex PCR. Clonal size and the V and J genes are those of that table, whereas D and trimming came from the DNA. The sample carries some 200,000 clones, approximately 86% recorded once. The data belong to a study of blood T cell repertoires in COVID-19. Looking at the study overall: Whether acute or convalescent, the COVID-19 samples came from the United States, Italy and Spain. Sample material is recorded as cDNA or gDNA derived from T cells, B-cell-depleted T cells, or PBMCs.

Germline loops: CDR1 GTSNPN, CDR2 SVGIG (reference sequence). V was clipped by 2 bases and J by 4 bases, with 6 bases between them. The CDR3 is 12 residues long. The source of this sequence is a man aged 40-49 years with active or convalescent COVID-19. The chain couples TRBV30 to TRBJ1-3; D is unresolved. The sample consisted of peripheral blood. CDR3 region: CAWSPQGNTIYF. In nucleotides, the CDR3 is TGTGCCTGGAGTCCCCAAGGAAACACCATATATTTT.